This entry features one TCR beta chain sequence. Different DNA sequences within this sample yield the same CDR3. The data belong to a study of OX40 agonist ivuxolimab in advanced cancers. V was cut by 0 bases and J by 5 bases, with 6 bases left in between. The CDR3 has 12 amino acids. Looked up from germline, CDR1 is SGDLS and CDR2 is YYNGEE. This table comes from immunoSEQ multiplex PCR, and its TCRdb copy is limited to in-frame clones, with some not included. The sample records about 80,000 clones, around 92% being singletons. This sequence joins TRBV9 and TRBJ2-7; maybe TRBD2 (6 bases). This material consisted of CD4+ or CD8+ T cells sorted from blood, taken in a trial of the OX40 agonist ivuxolimab. This receptor was obtained from an adult with an advanced solid tumor such as melanoma, head and neck, liver or kidney cancer. In DNA, the CDR3 is TGTGCCAGCAGCGTAGCGGGGGACGAGCAGTACTTC. Protein product: CASSVAGDEQYF. The variable domain in full, with the rest retrieved from reference TRBV9 and TRBJ2-7, is DSGVTQTPKHLITATGQRVTLRCSPRSGDLSVYWYQQSLDQGLQFLIQYYNGEERAKGNILERFSAQQFPDLHSELNLSSLELGDSALYFCASSVAGDEQYFGPGTRLTVT.